This T cell receptor (beta chain) was sequenced for a study of early T cells in non-severe SARS-CoV-2 infection. Study in general: Bulk RNA from unsorted whole blood was sequenced; chains were unpaired. Regarding the study as a whole: Matching against VDJdb likely underestimated virus-specific expansions, favoring anti-spike CD8.

In its sample, this clonotype was seen a few times. Its target is unknown. In the library, individual cDNA molecules carried attached unique molecular identifiers. In TCRdb, the 5' RACE reads were re-called with MiXCR into one record per CDR3 protein. This sample carries approximately 77,000 distinct CDR3 sequences, 15% to 18% of them seen once, and the ten largest clones take roughly an eighth. The ends lost 5 bases at V and 3 bases at J; junction bases unmatched: 5. Germline loops: CDR1 SGHAT, CDR2 FQNNGV. The CDR3 totals 15 residues. What was sequenced was whole blood. The chain carries TRBV11-2 and TRBJ2-7; TRBD2 matches at 12 bases. The sequence was obtained from an adult who was a healthcare worker with PCR-confirmed SARS-CoV-2 infection or an uninfected control (not recorded which). Here the CDR3 reads CASSQGLAGFYEQYF. CDR3 bases: TGTGCCAGCAGCCAAGGACTAGCGGGATTCTACGAGCAGTACTTC.